This passage covers 8 T cell receptor beta chains from one sample sequenced in a study of shared clonotypes between healthy human individuals. Data came from immunoSEQ multiplex PCR; TCRdb stores just in-frame clones and leaves some out. This table has roughly 1,500,000 clones, approximately 98.5% appearing once. Material: naive CD4+ T cells sorted from blood. Subset specified: CD45RA+ positively selected. The receptors stem from a man between 25 and 39 years old in good health.

The chain carries TRBV4-2 and TRBJ1-1, with D uncertain. V lost 11 bases, J lost 1 base, and 17 bases lay in between. There are 14 residues in the CDR3. CDR1 and CDR2 from the germline V gene are LGHNA and YNFKEQ. CDR3 loop: CAASRGVSNTEAFF. The DNA of the CDR3 is TGTGCCGCCTCCCGTGGCGTCTCGAACACTGAAGCTTTCTTT.

The chain links TRBV9 to TRBJ2-4; D may be TRBD1 (6 bases). V lost 3 bases and J lost 0, with 10 bases in between. Germline V gene lookup returns CDR1 SGDLS and CDR2 YYNGEE. This CDR3 is built from 15 residues. Written as DNA, the CDR3 is TGTGCCAGCAGCGGTGGACAGATAGCCAAAAACATTCAGTACTTC. Protein sequence: CASSGGQIAKNIQYF.

The genes are TRBV9 and TRBJ2-5; perhaps D is TRBD1 or TRBD2 (6 bases each). The V gene lost 0 bases and the J gene lost 3 bases, with 15 bases spanning the gap. Per the germline V gene, CDR1 is SGDLS and CDR2 is YYNGEE. The CDR3 contains 16 residues. Written as DNA, the CDR3 is TGTGCCAGCAGCGTAGGCCTAGGAGGGGGGAAAGAGACCCAGTACTTC. It yields the protein CASSVGLGGGKETQYF.

V and J are TRBV28 and TRBJ1-1, with D unclear. V gave up 3 bases and J gave up 4 bases, with 9 bases separating them. From germline, CDR1 is MDHEN and CDR2 SYDVKM. This CDR3 is 13 amino acids long. The CDR3 DNA sequence: TGTGCCAGCAGTTTTAGGGAAGGCACTGAAGCTTTCTTT. This translates into CASSFREGTEAFF. The full variable domain, with the rest looked up from reference TRBV28 and TRBJ1-1, is DVKVTQSSRYLVKRTGEKVFLECVQDMDHENMFWYRQDPGLGLRLIYFSYDVKMKEKGDIPEGYSVSREKKERFSLILESASTNQTSMYLCASSFREGTEAFFGQGTRLTVV.

This chain uses TRBV5-1 with TRBJ2-7; maybe TRBD1 (6 bases). The length of the CDR3 is 17 residues. Germline V lookup: CDR1 SGHRS, CDR2 YFSETQ. The V end lost 4 bases, the J end lost 5 bases, and 25 bases lay between the germline ends. CDR3 coding DNA: TGCGCCAGCAGCCGGGACAAAAGGTGGAATAGTAATAACGAGCAGTACTTC. Residues: CASSRDKRWNSNNEQYF. The full variable domain, rest sourced from reference TRBV5-1 and TRBJ2-7, is KAGVTQTPRYLIKTRGQQVTLSCSPISGHRSVSWYQQTPGQGLQFLFEYFSETQRNKGNFPGRFSGRQFSNSRSEMNVSTLELGDSALYLCASSRDKRWNSNNEQYFGPGTRLTVT.

The rearrangement uses TRBV7-9 and TRBJ1-3; a possible D gene is TRBD1 (5 bases). The germline CDR1 and CDR2 sequences are SEHNR and FQNEAQ (reference sequence). This CDR3 is built from 15 residues. V lost 5 bases and J lost 6, with 17 bases in between. The CDR3 bases are TGTGCCAGCAGCGTATCGATAGGGGAGGTAAACACCATATATTTT. Its translation is CASSVSIGEVNTIYF.

The V gene is TRBV9, the J gene TRBJ2-7; 8 bases are shared with TRBD2. V gave up 4 bases and J gave up 2 bases; unmatched junction bases: 5. The CDR3 loop spans 14 amino acids. CDR1 is SGDLS and CDR2 is YYNGEE in the germline V gene. The CDR3 DNA reads as TGTGCCAGCAGCTTCGGGACTAGTACCTACGAGCAGTACTTC. This gives the protein CASSFGTSTYEQYF.

This clone occurred once. This sequence joins TRBV2 and TRBJ2-6; D uncertain. V was pared by 9 bases and J by 4 bases, with 10 bases between. CDR1 SNHLY and CDR2 FYNNEI come from the germline V gene. The CDR3 contains 13 residues. For the CDR3, the DNA is TGTGCCAGTGGGGTCTTCGGGGCCAACGTCCTGACTTTC. The encoded protein is CASGVFGANVLTF.